Listed below are T cell receptor beta chains from one sample, sequenced in a study of T cell responses to AZD1222 COVID-19 vaccine. TCRdb keeps only in-frame clones here, not all; method: immunoSEQ multiplex PCR. The sample has roughly 180,000 clones, about nine tenths seen once; the top ten hold 2.6%. The input for sequencing was peripheral blood, taken on day 0 of AZD1222 vaccination. The receptors come from an adult in good health. Both conserved end residues are part of each CDR3. Fields, in order: D gene, V gene, clone size, J gene, CDR3 DNA, CDR3 protein. A D gene is named only where the DNA matches it firmly. Only part of the rows carry a size: once, few, many, or a class if the clone is expanded.

d_gene: TRBD1; v_gene: TRBV27; abundance: few; j_gene: TRBJ1-2; CDR3nt: TGTGCCAGCAGTTTCTCTGTCACGACAGGGCGAGCTAACTATGGCTACACCTTC; CDR3aa: CASSFSVTTGRANYGYTF
d_gene: -; v_gene: TRBV19; abundance: -; j_gene: TRBJ2-5; CDR3nt: TGTGCCAGTAATGACCGGGCAGAGACCCAGTACTTC; CDR3aa: CASNDRAETQYF
d_gene: -; v_gene: TRBV30; abundance: -; j_gene: TRBJ1-1; CDR3nt: TGTGCGCGGAGGGGGGGAGCAAACACTGAAGCTTTCTTT; CDR3aa: CARRGGANTEAFF
d_gene: TRBD2; v_gene: TRBV4-2; abundance: -; j_gene: TRBJ2-1; CDR3nt: TGTGCCAGCAGCCAAGCCCTAGCGGGGGGATACAATGAGCAGTTCTTC; CDR3aa: CASSQALAGGYNEQFF
d_gene: TRBD2; v_gene: TRBV7-9; abundance: -; j_gene: TRBJ2-3; CDR3nt: TGTGCCAGCAGCTTAGGGTCCATTAGCGGGGGTTCCACAGATACGCAGTATTTT; CDR3aa: CASSLGSISGGSTDTQYF
d_gene: TRBD1; v_gene: TRBV28; abundance: -; j_gene: TRBJ1-5; CDR3nt: TGTGCCAGCAGTTTATACGGACAGGGGGCTACAAATCAGCCCCAGCATTTT; CDR3aa: CASSLYGQGATNQPQHF
d_gene: TRBD2; v_gene: TRBV10-1; abundance: -; j_gene: TRBJ2-7; CDR3nt: TGCGCCAGCAGCGGACTAGCGGGAGGGAACGAGCAGTACTTC; CDR3aa: CASSGLAGGNEQYF
d_gene: TRBD1; v_gene: TRBV7-6; abundance: once; j_gene: TRBJ2-5; CDR3nt: TGTGCCAGCAGCTTCGGGACAGGGGCACGGGAGACCCAGTACTTC; CDR3aa: CASSFGTGARETQYF
d_gene: TRBD2; v_gene: TRBV7-2; abundance: -; j_gene: TRBJ2-1; CDR3nt: TGTGCCAGCAGCCCGAGGAGGCTAGCGGGGGGGAGCTCCTACAATGAGCAGTTCTTC; CDR3aa: CASSPRRLAGGSSYNEQFF
d_gene: -; v_gene: TRBV25-1; abundance: once; j_gene: TRBJ2-1; CDR3nt: TGTGCCAGCAGTGATCCCAAGAGGGCCATCGATGAGCAGTTCTTC; CDR3aa: CASSDPKRAIDEQFF
d_gene: -; v_gene: TRBV10-1; abundance: -; j_gene: TRBJ1-2; CDR3nt: TGCGCCAGCAGTGAAGGGTATCTTGGCTACACCTTC; CDR3aa: CASSEGYLGYTF
d_gene: -; v_gene: TRBV6-5; abundance: few; j_gene: TRBJ2-1; CDR3nt: TGTGCCAGCAGTTACGAAGACCACAATGAGCAGTTCTTC; CDR3aa: CASSYEDHNEQFF
d_gene: -; v_gene: TRBV5-4; abundance: -; j_gene: TRBJ2-7; CDR3nt: TGTGCCAGCAGCTTTAACCGGTACGAGCAGTACTTC; CDR3aa: CASSFNRYEQYF
d_gene: -; v_gene: TRBV3-1/TRBV3-2; abundance: -; j_gene: TRBJ1-2; CDR3nt: TGTGCCAGCAGCCAAGATATAAAAGGGGCGGGTGGCTACACCTTC; CDR3aa: CASSQDIKGAGGYTF
d_gene: -; v_gene: TRBV3-1/TRBV3-2; abundance: few; j_gene: TRBJ2-2; CDR3nt: TGTGCCAGCAGCCTCAGGGGTAGGGACACCGGGGAGCTGTTTTTT; CDR3aa: CASSLRGRDTGELFF
d_gene: -; v_gene: TRBV29-1; abundance: -; j_gene: TRBJ2-2; CDR3nt: TGCAGCGTTGAATCCATCTCCGGGGAGCTGTTTTTT; CDR3aa: CSVESISGELFF
d_gene: -; v_gene: TRBV29-1; abundance: -; j_gene: TRBJ1-2; CDR3nt: TGCAGCGTTGAAACAGGGCATCCACTATACGGCTACACCTTC; CDR3aa: CSVETGHPLYGYTF
d_gene: -; v_gene: TRBV6-5; abundance: -; j_gene: TRBJ1-6; CDR3nt: TGTGCCAGCAGTCTGGACAGAACTAATTCACCCCTCCACTTT; CDR3aa: CASSLDRTNSPLHF
d_gene: -; v_gene: TRBV4-1; abundance: -; j_gene: TRBJ1-1; CDR3nt: TGCGCCAGCAGCCAGGGCAGGGGAGCGACTGAAGCTTTCTTT; CDR3aa: CASSQGRGATEAFF
d_gene: -; v_gene: TRBV6-5; abundance: -; j_gene: TRBJ1-2; CDR3nt: TGTGCCAGCAGTAAGGGAGCGGGAGTCTATGGCTACACCTTC; CDR3aa: CASSKGAGVYGYTF
d_gene: TRBD1; v_gene: TRBV27; abundance: -; j_gene: TRBJ2-7; CDR3nt: TGTGCCAGCAGTTACAGGGGCTCCTCCTACGAGCAGTACTTC; CDR3aa: CASSYRGSSYEQYF
d_gene: -; v_gene: TRBV6-5; abundance: -; j_gene: TRBJ1-2; CDR3nt: TGTGCCAGCAGTTACTGGGGCCCCAATAACTATGGCTACACCTTC; CDR3aa: CASSYWGPNNYGYTF
d_gene: -; v_gene: TRBV7-3; abundance: -; j_gene: TRBJ1-6; CDR3nt: TGTGCCAGCAGCCTCCAGGCTGTGAATTCACCCCTCCACTTT; CDR3aa: CASSLQAVNSPLHF
d_gene: -; v_gene: TRBV3-1/TRBV3-2; abundance: -; j_gene: TRBJ1-1; CDR3nt: TGTGCCAGCAGCCAAGTGAAGGCGGAAGCTTTCTTT; CDR3aa: CASSQVKAEAFF
d_gene: TRBD1; v_gene: TRBV29-1; abundance: -; j_gene: TRBJ1-2; CDR3nt: TGCAGCGGAATTCGGGCAGGGGGCGATAACTTC; CDR3aa: CSGIRAGGDNF
d_gene: -; v_gene: TRBV3-1/TRBV3-2; abundance: -; j_gene: TRBJ2-1; CDR3nt: TGTGCCAGCAGCCAAAGCCTAGGGGGCGGGAGTAATGAGCAGTTCTTC; CDR3aa: CASSQSLGGGSNEQFF
d_gene: TRBD2; v_gene: TRBV11-2; abundance: -; j_gene: TRBJ2-1; CDR3nt: TGTGCCAGCAGCCAGGCGGCTAGCGGGGGGGTCAATGAGCAGTTCTTC; CDR3aa: CASSQAASGGVNEQFF
d_gene: -; v_gene: TRBV4-1; abundance: -; j_gene: TRBJ2-4; CDR3nt: TGCGCCAGCAGCCAAGATCCGGGGCGGGGTACCAAAAACATTCAGTACTTC; CDR3aa: CASSQDPGRGTKNIQYF
d_gene: TRBD1; v_gene: TRBV25-1; abundance: -; j_gene: TRBJ2-2; CDR3nt: TGTGCCAGCAGTGACTATTATGTTAACAGGGGAGACACCGGGGAGCTGTTTTTT; CDR3aa: CASSDYYVNRGDTGELFF
d_gene: TRBD1; v_gene: TRBV19; abundance: -; j_gene: TRBJ1-1; CDR3nt: TGTGCCAGTAGGAGAGGGGACAGGGACACTGAAGCTTTCTTT; CDR3aa: CASRRGDRDTEAFF
d_gene: -; v_gene: TRBV5-1; abundance: -; j_gene: TRBJ2-2; CDR3nt: TGCGCCAGCAGCTTCGACAGGCCGAACACCGGGGAGCTGTTTTTT; CDR3aa: CASSFDRPNTGELFF